These 12 T cell receptor beta chains share one sample of origin, sequenced in a study of T-cell memory formation after mild COVID-19. Each CDR3 protein gets one entry after TCRdb re-called the 5' RACE reads with MiXCR. The sample holds about 68,000 distinct CDR3 sequences, approximately 15% seen once. Material for sequencing was PBMCs or a T cell subset sorted from them (not recorded which). These receptors were taken from an adult woman who had mild COVID-19 (a few samples of this study predate the infection). Cell type and time point are not known.

The J gene is TRBJ2-1, the V gene TRBV7-3; TRBD2 matches at 9 bases. This CDR3 has 17 amino acids. V was pared by 0 bases and J by 5 bases, with 8 bases of the junction left unmatched. Germline V gene data show CDR1 as SGHTA and CDR2 as FQGTGA. In DNA, the CDR3 is TGTGCCAGCAGCTTAACGACGGGCGGGAGGGCCGACAATGAGCAGTTCTTC. The encoded protein is CASSLTTGGRADNEQFF.

This chain uses TRBV5-1 with TRBJ2-1; 7 nucleotides align to TRBD1. V was clipped by 0 bases and J by 3 bases; unmatched bases: 3. CDR3 length equals 15 residues. The germline gives CDR1 SGHRS, CDR2 YFSETQ. The CDR3 spells CASSLGQGVYNEQFF. The CDR3 region has the DNA TGCGCCAGCAGCTTGGGCCAGGGGGTCTACAATGAGCAGTTCTTC.

The chain carries TRBV9 and TRBJ2-1; 11 bases fit TRBD2. Germline lookup yields CDR1 SGDLS and CDR2 YYNGEE. The CDR3 covers 14 residues. V shed 3 bases, J shed 6 bases, and the junction held 2 bases outside the gene matches. The CDR3 sequence: CASSGSGGANEQFF. The CDR3 DNA reads as TGTGCCAGCAGCGGTAGCGGGGGGGCCAATGAGCAGTTCTTC.

This clonotype showed up just a few times. The chain employs TRBV29-1 and TRBJ2-1, with TRBD2 as a possible D gene (6 bases). The CDR3 covers 13 residues. Deletions cut 7 bases from V and 8 bases from J, with 18 bases between. The germline gives CDR1 SQVTM, CDR2 ANQGSEA. The CDR3 DNA follows: TGCAGCGGACCGGGACTCGCCTCGGATGAGCAGTTCTTC. Translated, it gives CSGPGLASDEQFF.

This clonotype appeared many times. The CDR3: CASSHRVKGTDTQYF. CDR3 nucleotide sequence: TGTGCCAGCAGCCACAGGGTCAAAGGCACAGATACGCAGTATTTT. The chain carries TRBV7-9 and TRBJ2-3, with a possible D match to TRBD1 (6 bases). The germline gives CDR1 SEHNR, CDR2 FQNEAQ (reference sequence). The CDR3 extends over 15 amino acids. Trimming left V 5 bases short and J 1 base short, with 13 bases between.

V usage is TRBV12-3 or TRBV12-4 and J usage is TRBJ2-5; no reliable D call. The V and J ends lost 2 bases and 5 bases respectively, with 9 bases between them. The CDR3 totals 13 residues. The CDR3 DNA sequence: TGTGCCAGCAGTTTATGGCGGTTGGAGACCCAGTACTTC. Amino acids: CASSLWRLETQYF.

This clonotype was counted at least ten times. The CDR3 nucleotides are TGTGCCAGCAGTTACGGAGGGAGTGCCTCTGGGGCCAACGTCCTGACTTTC. Translated, it gives CASSYGGSASGANVLTF. The genes are TRBV6-2 or TRBV6-3 and TRBJ2-6, with TRBD2 as a possible D gene (6 bases). Per the germline V gene, CDR1 is MNHEY and CDR2 is SVGEGT. Trimming removed 2 bases from V and 0 bases from J, with 11 bases in between. The CDR3 sequence is 17 residues long.

The DNA for the CDR3 is TGTGCCAGCAGGCGGGGGGAACCTGAAGCTTTCTTT. Protein product: CASRRGEPEAFF. The gene calls are TRBV6-6 and TRBJ1-1, with a tentative D call TRBD1 (5 bases). Germline V gene lookup returns CDR1 MNHNY and CDR2 SVGAGI (reference sequence). The CDR3 spans 12 residues. V lost 6 bases and J lost 6, with 11 bases in between.

The chain employs TRBV5-1 and TRBJ2-5; 8 positions match TRBD1. The germline CDR1 and CDR2 sequences are SGHRS and YFSETQ. The CDR3 is made up of 15 amino acids. J lost 5 bases, V lost 2 bases, and 8 bases had no gene match. In nucleotides, the CDR3 is TGCGCCAGCAGCTTACCGACAGGGGTGGATGAGACCCAGTACTTC. It codes for CASSLPTGVDETQYF.

The chain links TRBV19 to TRBJ1-4, with a weak D call TRBD1 (5 bases). The CDR3 is 16 residues long. The V and J ends lost 3 bases and 4 bases respectively, with 15 bases between them. CDR1 is LNHDA, CDR2 SQIVND, per germline (reference sequence). The CDR3, as DNA: TGTGCCAGTAGTATCGGGGCCAGGGCCTATAATGAAAAACTGTTTTTT. Translated: CASSIGARAYNEKLFF. The whole variable domain, filled in from reference TRBV19 and TRBJ1-4, reads DGGITQSPKYLFRKEGQNVTLSCEQNLNHDAMYWYRQDPGQGLRLIYYSQIVNDFQKGDIAEGYSVSREKKESFPLTVTSAQKNPTAFYLCASSIGARAYNEKLFFGSGTQLSVL.

This clonotype appeared a few times. The chain recombines TRBV11-3 with TRBJ2-7, with D possibly TRBD2 on 6 matching bases. CDR1 is SGHNT, CDR2 YENEEA, per germline. The CDR3 is 14 amino acids. The germline V and J ends were trimmed by 6 bases and 5 bases, with 17 bases remaining between them. The chain's CDR3 is CASSPRGSPNEQYF. CDR3 DNA sequence: TGTGCCAGCAGTCCCCGGGGGTCACCGAACGAGCAGTACTTC.

The chain combines TRBV20-1 with TRBJ2-7, with TRBD2 identical over 8 bases. Looked up from germline, CDR1 is DFQATT and CDR2 is SNEGSKA (reference sequence). The CDR3 is 14 amino acids. Trimming at V came to 1 base and at J to 5 bases, leaving 7 bases not matched to a gene. CDR3 in amino acids: CSARGLARGDEQYF. CDR3 sequence (DNA): TGCAGTGCTAGAGGACTAGCGCGAGGAGACGAGCAGTACTTC.